This TCR beta chain was recovered during a study of blood T cell repertoires in COVID-19. Across the study: From T cells, B-cell-depleted T cells, or PBMCs came the material, which was cDNA or gDNA.

Germline V lookup: CDR1 MDHEN, CDR2 SYDVKM. J lost 5 bases, V lost 4 bases, and 6 bases had no gene match. The CDR3 spans 15 residues. Original processing notes: It was from reference gene primer amplification that nucleated cell counts were estimated. Clones were sequenced by immunoSEQ multiplex PCR, and TCRdb holds only the in-frame ones, with some missing. V, J and clone size are taken as reported in that table, and D and trimming were inferred from the DNA itself. The data show about 250,000 clones, around nine tenths seen once. Sequencing was performed on peripheral blood. The sequence was obtained from a woman between 40 and 55 years old who had recovered from COVID-19. The chain couples TRBV28 to TRBJ1-5, with 9 nucleotides matching TRBD1. CDR3 coding DNA: TGTGCCAGCAGTTCAGTGACAGGGGGAGATCAGCCCCAGCATTTT. Translation: CASSSVTGGDQPQHF.